This T cell receptor (beta chain) emerged from a study of identical twins. Via MiXCR, TCRdb re-called the 5' RACE reads, giving one row per CDR3 protein. The sample contains approximately 670,000 distinct CDR3 sequences, 6.1% of which appear only once. A note on this clonotype: Its antigen is still unknown.

Study outcomes and limitations: Twin-shared out-of-frame alpha sequences showed excess low generation probability.

Germline values: CDR1 MRHNA, CDR2 SNTAGT. The V gene lost 4 bases and the J gene lost 0 bases, with 6 bases spanning the gap. The length of the CDR3 is 14 residues. This chain connects TRBV6-4 to TRBJ2-2; D is uncertain. The source is a man aged 18 to 35 in good health. The sample comprised naive T cells sorted from blood. CDR3 loop: CASSALSNTGELFF. The CDR3 coding sequence is TGTGCCAGCAGTGCGCTATCGAACACCGGGGAGCTGTTTTTT.